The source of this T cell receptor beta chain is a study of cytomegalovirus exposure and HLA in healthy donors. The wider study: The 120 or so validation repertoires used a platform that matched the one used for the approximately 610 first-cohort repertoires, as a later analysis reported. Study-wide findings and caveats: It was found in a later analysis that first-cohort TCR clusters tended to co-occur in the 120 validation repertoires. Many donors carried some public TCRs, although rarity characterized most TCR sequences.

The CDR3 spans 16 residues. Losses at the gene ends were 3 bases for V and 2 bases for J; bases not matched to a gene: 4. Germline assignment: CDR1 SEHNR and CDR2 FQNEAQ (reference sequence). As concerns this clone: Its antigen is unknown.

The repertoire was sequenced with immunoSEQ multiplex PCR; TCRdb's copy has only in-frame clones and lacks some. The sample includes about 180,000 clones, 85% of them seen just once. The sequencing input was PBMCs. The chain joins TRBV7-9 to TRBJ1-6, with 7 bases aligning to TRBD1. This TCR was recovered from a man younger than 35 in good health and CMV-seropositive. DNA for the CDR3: TGTGCCAGCAGCTTGGCACAGGGGACCTATAATTCACCCCTCCACTTT. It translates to CASSLAQGTYNSPLHF.